The T cell receptor beta chain described here comes from a study of radiotherapy plus CTLA-4 blockade in lung cancer. The assay was immunoSEQ multiplex PCR, and TCRdb's table has in-frame clones only and misses some. The table has about 62,000 clones, around 76% seen once. V was cut by 0 bases and J by 13 bases, with 13 bases left in between. Germline V gives CDR1 GTSNPN, CDR2 SVGIG (reference sequence). The CDR3 is 13 residues long. This TCR was sampled from a human donor with non-small cell lung cancer who had a complete response to radiotherapy plus ipilimumab. The chain is built from TRBV30 and TRBJ1-6; tentatively, D is TRBD1 (5 bases). The source material was peripheral blood, sampled from a patient treated with radiotherapy plus ipilimumab. Here the CDR3 reads CAWSVREGLPLHF. CDR3 nucleotide sequence: TGTGCCTGGAGTGTACGGGAGGGGTTGCCCCTCCACTTT.